This entry lists 13 T cell receptor beta chains sequenced from one sample in a study of CD4 T cells in relation to SARS-CoV-2 and coronaviruses. Profiling relied on immunoSEQ multiplex PCR, and the TCRdb table lists in-frame clones only, not all of them. The table includes approximately 59,000 clones, around 87% detected once. Unexposed donor CD4+ T cells date from about 2010-2018, before the COVID-19 pandemic. Sequencing was performed on memory CD4+ T cells from PBMCs. The receptors here all came from a human donor in good health.

This clone was observed a single time. The chain is built from TRBV5-3 and TRBJ2-7; TRBD1 aligns across 10 bases. TRBV5-3 is noted as an ORF with a role that remains uncertain. This CDR3 comprises 15 residues. J was trimmed by 4 bases and V by 2 bases; bases with no gene match: 6. The CDR3, as DNA: TGTGCCAGAAGCTTCCGGGACAGGGGTTCGTACGAGCAGTACTTC. It encodes CARSFRDRGSYEQYF.

This chain links TRBV10-3 with TRBJ2-7; D is tentatively TRBD1 or TRBD2 (5 bases each). This CDR3 has 15 residues. Germline loops: CDR1 ENHRY, CDR2 SYGVKD. Between the trimmed V and J ends, which lost 6 bases and 2 bases, there was a span of 17 bases. The CDR3 sequence is CAIRSTRDLTYEQYF. CDR3 sequence (DNA): TGTGCCATCAGATCAACCCGGGACCTGACCTACGAGCAGTACTTC.

The count of this clone is one. V and J are TRBV2 and TRBJ1-2; D is ambiguous. In germline, CDR1 is SNHLY, CDR2 FYNNEI. This CDR3 region has 13 residues. Trimming cost V 11 bases and J 5 bases, with 18 bases left between them. CDR3 protein: CARDGANQYGYTF. Written as DNA, the CDR3 is TGTGCCCGTGACGGCGCCAATCAATATGGCTACACCTTC.

The chain recombines TRBV2 with TRBJ2-7; TRBD2 matches 11 bases. Germline values: CDR1 SNHLY, CDR2 FYNNEI. The CDR3 consists of 15 residues. Unmatched junction bases numbered 9, after V lost 6 bases and J lost 5 bases. In DNA form, the CDR3 reads TGTGCCAGCAGCCCTACTAGCGGGGGAGGACACGAGCAGTACTTC. Its translation is CASSPTSGGGHEQYF.

The table lists this clone with a few counts. V is TRBV5-1 and J is TRBJ2-1, with TRBD2 identical over 15 bases. The germline gives CDR1 SGHRS, CDR2 YFSETQ. This CDR3 contains 17 residues. V shed 4 bases, J shed 6 bases, and the junction held 8 bases outside the gene matches. The CDR3 sequence is CASSRTSGREGLNEQFF. The DNA for the CDR3 is TGCGCCAGCAGCCGGACTAGCGGGAGGGAAGGACTCAATGAGCAGTTCTTC.

The J gene is TRBJ1-3, the V gene TRBV19; D is unclear. The V and J ends lost 10 bases and 3 bases respectively, with 16 bases between them. CDR1 and CDR2 from the germline V gene are LNHDA and SQIVND (reference sequence). The CDR3 covers 14 residues. The CDR3: CATTGGYVGNTIYF. CDR3 DNA sequence: TGTGCCACCACGGGCGGGTACGTTGGAAACACCATATATTTT.

This rearrangement joins TRBV19 to TRBJ2-4, with 16 bases that match TRBD2. The J segment lost 0 bases and the V segment lost 4 bases, leaving 15 bases of the junction unmatched. The CDR3 runs to 22 residues. CDR1 LNHDA and CDR2 SQIVND come from the germline V gene (reference sequence). CDR3 sequence: CASSTQTGTSGGANKAKNIQYF. The CDR3 nucleotides are TGTGCCAGTAGTACACAAACCGGGACTAGCGGGGGGGCTAACAAAGCCAAAAACATTCAGTACTTC.

The gene calls are TRBV9 and TRBJ2-5; TRBD2 matches 11 bases. This CDR3 has 15 residues. Germline V gene sequence: CDR1 SGDLS, CDR2 YYNGEE. J gave up 5 bases and V 4 bases, and 7 bases lay outside the gene matches. In DNA form, the CDR3 reads TGTGCCAGCAGCATTGGACTAGCGGGTGGGGAGACCCAGTACTTC. Residues: CASSIGLAGGETQYF.

The DNA for the CDR3 is TGTGCCAGCAGCTTGGACAGGGGGCGGCAGTTCTTC. Amino acid sequence: CASSLDRGRQFF. J is TRBJ2-1 and V is TRBV11-2; 11 nucleotides match TRBD1. In germline, CDR1 is SGHAT, CDR2 FQNNGV. CDR3 length: 12 amino acids. The V gene end was trimmed by 3 bases and the J gene end by 12 bases; junction bases not matched to a gene: 1.

V usage is TRBV5-1 and J usage is TRBJ1-1, with D unresolved. There are 14 residues in the CDR3. Germline values: CDR1 SGHRS, CDR2 YFSETQ. Trimming cost V 0 bases and J 1 base, with 7 bases left between them. CDR3 coding DNA: TGCGCCAGCAGCTTGGAGGAGGGGAACACTGAAGCTTTCTTT. Translation: CASSLEEGNTEAFF. The full variable domain, rest sourced from reference TRBV5-1 and TRBJ1-1, is KAGVTQTPRYLIKTRGQQVTLSCSPISGHRSVSWYQQTPGQGLQFLFEYFSETQRNKGNFPGRFSGRQFSNSRSEMNVSTLELGDSALYLCASSLEEGNTEAFFGQGTRLTVV.

This clone was seen a handful of times. V and J are TRBV20-1 and TRBJ1-1; a weak D match, TRBD1 (6 bases). The CDR3 contains 11 residues. Germline CDR1 reads DFQATT; CDR2 reads SNEGSKA (reference sequence). CDR3 in DNA: TGCAGCACTGGGGGCTTGCGGGAAGCTTTCTTT. Translated, it gives CSTGGLREAFF.

V and J are TRBV5-4 and TRBJ1-1; D ambiguous. This CDR3 spans 14 amino acids. V dropped 0 bases and J dropped 5 bases, with 11 bases sitting between them. Per the germline V gene, CDR1 is SGHNT and CDR2 is YYREEE (reference sequence). The CDR3 sequence is CASSLDGENTEAFF. The CDR3 nucleotides are TGTGCCAGCAGCTTGGATGGGGAGAATACTGAAGCTTTCTTT.

The V and J genes are TRBV6-5 and TRBJ1-5; D gene ambiguous. V was cut by 2 bases and J by 6 bases, with 8 bases left in between. This CDR3 has 13 amino acids. Germline assignment: CDR1 MNHEY and CDR2 SVGAGI. This CDR3 is CASSYVEGQPQHF. The DNA of the CDR3 is TGTGCCAGCAGTTACGTGGAGGGTCAGCCCCAGCATTTT.